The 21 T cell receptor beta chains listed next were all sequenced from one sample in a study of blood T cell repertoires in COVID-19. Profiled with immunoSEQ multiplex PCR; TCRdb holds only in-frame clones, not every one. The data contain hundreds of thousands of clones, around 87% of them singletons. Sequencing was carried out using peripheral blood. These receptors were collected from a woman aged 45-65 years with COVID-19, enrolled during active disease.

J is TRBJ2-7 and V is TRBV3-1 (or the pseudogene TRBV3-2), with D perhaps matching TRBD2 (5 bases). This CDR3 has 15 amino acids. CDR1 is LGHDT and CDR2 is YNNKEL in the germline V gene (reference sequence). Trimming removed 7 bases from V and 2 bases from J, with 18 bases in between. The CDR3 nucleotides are TGTGCCAGCACCCGGAACCGGGATCTCCCCTACGAGCAGTACTTC. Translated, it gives CASTRNRDLPYEQYF.

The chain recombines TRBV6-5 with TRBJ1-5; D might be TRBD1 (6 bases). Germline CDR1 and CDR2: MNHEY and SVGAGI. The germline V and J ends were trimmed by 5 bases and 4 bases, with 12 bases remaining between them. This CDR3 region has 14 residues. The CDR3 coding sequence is TGTGCCAGCAGTCCCGAACAGGGTAATCAGCCCCAGCATTTT. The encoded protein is CASSPEQGNQPQHF.

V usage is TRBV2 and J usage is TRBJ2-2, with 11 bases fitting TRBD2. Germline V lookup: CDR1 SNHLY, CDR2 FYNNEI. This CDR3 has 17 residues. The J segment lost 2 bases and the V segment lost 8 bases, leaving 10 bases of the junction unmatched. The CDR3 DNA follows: TGTGCCAGCCAGGTGGGACTAGCGGAGATTAACACCGGGGAGCTGTTTTTT. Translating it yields CASQVGLAEINTGELFF.

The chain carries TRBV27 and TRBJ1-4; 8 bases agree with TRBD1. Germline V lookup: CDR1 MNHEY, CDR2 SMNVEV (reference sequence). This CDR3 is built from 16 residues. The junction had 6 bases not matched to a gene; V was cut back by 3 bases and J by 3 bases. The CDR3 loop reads CASSFRGRASNEKLFF. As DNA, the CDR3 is TGTGCCAGCAGTTTCAGGGGGCGCGCGTCTAATGAAAAACTGTTTTTT.

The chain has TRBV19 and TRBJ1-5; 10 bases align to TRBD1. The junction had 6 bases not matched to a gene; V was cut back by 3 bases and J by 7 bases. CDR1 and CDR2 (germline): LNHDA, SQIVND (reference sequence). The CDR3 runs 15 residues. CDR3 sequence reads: CASSISGGQGQPQHF. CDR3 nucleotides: TGTGCCAGTAGTATCAGTGGGGGACAGGGGCAGCCCCAGCATTTT.

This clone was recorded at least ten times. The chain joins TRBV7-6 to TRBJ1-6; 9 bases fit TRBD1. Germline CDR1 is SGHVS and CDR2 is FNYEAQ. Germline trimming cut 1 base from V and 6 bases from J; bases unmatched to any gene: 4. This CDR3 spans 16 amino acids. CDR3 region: CASSLGSGQGNSPLHF. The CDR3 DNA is TGTGCCAGCAGCTTAGGTTCGGGACAGGGTAATTCACCCCTCCACTTT.

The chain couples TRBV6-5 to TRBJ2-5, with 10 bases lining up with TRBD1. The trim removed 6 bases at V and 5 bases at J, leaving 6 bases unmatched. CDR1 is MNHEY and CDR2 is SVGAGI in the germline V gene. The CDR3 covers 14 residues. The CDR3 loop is CASSRSDRGETQYF. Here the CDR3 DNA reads TGTGCCAGCAGCCGATCGGACAGGGGGGAGACCCAGTACTTC.

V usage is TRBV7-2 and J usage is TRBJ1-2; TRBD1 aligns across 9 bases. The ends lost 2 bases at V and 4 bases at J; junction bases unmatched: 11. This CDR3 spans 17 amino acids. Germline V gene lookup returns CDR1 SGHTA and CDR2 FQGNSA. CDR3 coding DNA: TGTGCCAGCAGCTTACGCACAGGGGGCGCGTTTGGCTATGGCTACACCTTC. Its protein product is CASSLRTGGAFGYGYTF.

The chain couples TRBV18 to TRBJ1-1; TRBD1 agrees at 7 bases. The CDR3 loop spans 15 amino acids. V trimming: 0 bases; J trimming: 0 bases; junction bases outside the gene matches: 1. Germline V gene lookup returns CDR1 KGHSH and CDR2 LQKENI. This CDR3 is CASSPPQGMNTEAFF. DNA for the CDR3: TGTGCCAGCTCACCACCACAGGGGATGAACACTGAAGCTTTCTTT.

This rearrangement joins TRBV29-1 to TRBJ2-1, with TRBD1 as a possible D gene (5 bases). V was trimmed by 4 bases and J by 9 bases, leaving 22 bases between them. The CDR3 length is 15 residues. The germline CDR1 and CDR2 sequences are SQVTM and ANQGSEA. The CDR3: CSVGGSSSPDSEQFF. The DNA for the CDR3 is TGCAGCGTTGGGGGCAGTTCTTCCCCGGATAGTGAGCAGTTCTTC.

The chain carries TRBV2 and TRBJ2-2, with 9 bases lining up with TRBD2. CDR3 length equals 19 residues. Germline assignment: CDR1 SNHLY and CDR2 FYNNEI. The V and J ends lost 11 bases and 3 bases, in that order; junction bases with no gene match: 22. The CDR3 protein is CAQHPLSGSERRDTGELFF. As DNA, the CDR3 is TGTGCCCAGCATCCCCTTAGCGGGAGCGAGAGGCGGGACACCGGGGAGCTGTTTTTT.

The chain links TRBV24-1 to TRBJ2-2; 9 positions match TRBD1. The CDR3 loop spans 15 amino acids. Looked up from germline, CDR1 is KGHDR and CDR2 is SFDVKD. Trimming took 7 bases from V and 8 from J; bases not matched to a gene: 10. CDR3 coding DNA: TGTGCCACCAGCAAGACAGGGGGGAGATCGGGGGAGCTGTTTTTT. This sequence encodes CATSKTGGRSGELFF.

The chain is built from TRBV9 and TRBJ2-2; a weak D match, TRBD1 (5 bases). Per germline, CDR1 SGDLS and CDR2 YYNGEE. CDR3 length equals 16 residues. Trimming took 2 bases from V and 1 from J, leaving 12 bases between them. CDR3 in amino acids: CASSVRGAKNTGELFF. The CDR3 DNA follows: TGTGCCAGCAGCGTTAGGGGCGCAAAGAACACCGGGGAGCTGTTTTTT.

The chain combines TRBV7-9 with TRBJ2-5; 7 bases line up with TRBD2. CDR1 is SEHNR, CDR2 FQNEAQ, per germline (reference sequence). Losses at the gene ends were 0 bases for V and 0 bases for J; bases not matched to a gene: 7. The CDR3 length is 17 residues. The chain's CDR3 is CASSLATSSSYQETQYF. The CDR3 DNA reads TGTGCCAGCAGCTTAGCGACTAGCAGCAGCTACCAAGAGACCCAGTACTTC.

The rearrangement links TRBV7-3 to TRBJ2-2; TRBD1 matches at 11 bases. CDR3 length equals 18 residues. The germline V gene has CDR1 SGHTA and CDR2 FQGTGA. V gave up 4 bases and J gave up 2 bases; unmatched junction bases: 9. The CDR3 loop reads CASSSIAGQGANTGELFF. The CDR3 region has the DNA TGTGCCAGCAGCTCAATTGCCGGACAGGGGGCTAACACCGGGGAGCTGTTTTTT.

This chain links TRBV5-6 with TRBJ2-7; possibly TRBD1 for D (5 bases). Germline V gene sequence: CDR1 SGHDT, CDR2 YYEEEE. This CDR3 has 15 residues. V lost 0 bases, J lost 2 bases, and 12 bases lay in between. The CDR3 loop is CASSLARTPPYEQYF. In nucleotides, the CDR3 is TGTGCCAGCAGCTTGGCTCGGACACCTCCCTACGAGCAGTACTTC. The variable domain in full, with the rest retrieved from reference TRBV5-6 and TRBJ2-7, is DAGVTQSPTHLIKTRGQQVTLRCSPKSGHDTVSWYQQALGQGPQFIFQYYEEEERQRGNFPDRFSGHQFPNYSSELNVNALLLGDSALYLCASSLARTPPYEQYFGPGTRLTVT.

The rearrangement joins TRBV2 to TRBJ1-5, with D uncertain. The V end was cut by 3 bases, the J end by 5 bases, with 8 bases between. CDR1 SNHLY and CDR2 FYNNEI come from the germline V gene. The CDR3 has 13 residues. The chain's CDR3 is CASSDEVYQPQHF. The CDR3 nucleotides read TGTGCCAGCAGTGATGAGGTTTATCAGCCCCAGCATTTT.

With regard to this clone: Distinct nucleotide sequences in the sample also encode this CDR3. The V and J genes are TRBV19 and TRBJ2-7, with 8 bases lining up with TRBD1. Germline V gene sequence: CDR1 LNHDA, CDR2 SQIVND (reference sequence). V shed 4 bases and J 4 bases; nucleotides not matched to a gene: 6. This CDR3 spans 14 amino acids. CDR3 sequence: CASSKGQGTYEQYF. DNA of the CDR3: TGTGCCAGTAGTAAAGGACAGGGAACGTACGAGCAGTACTTC.

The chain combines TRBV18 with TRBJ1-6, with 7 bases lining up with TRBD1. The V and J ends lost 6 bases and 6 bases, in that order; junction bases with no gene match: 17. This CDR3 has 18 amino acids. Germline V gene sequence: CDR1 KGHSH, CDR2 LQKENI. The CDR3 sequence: CASSHNTAYRGPNSPLHF. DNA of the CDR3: TGTGCCAGCTCTCACAACACCGCGTACAGGGGCCCTAATTCACCCCTCCACTTT. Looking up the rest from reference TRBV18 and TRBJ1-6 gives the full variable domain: NAGVMQNPRHLVRRRGQEARLRCSPMKGHSHVYWYRQLPEEGLKFMVYLQKENIIDESGMPKERFSAEFPKEGPSILRIQQVVRGDSAAYFCASSHNTAYRGPNSPLHFGNGTRLTVT.

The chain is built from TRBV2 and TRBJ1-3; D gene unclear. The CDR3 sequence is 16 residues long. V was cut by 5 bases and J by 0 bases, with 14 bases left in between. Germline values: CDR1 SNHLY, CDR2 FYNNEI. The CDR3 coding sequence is TGTGCCAGCAGTTTACCTACCTATTTCTCTGGAAACACCATATATTTT. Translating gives CASSLPTYFSGNTIYF.

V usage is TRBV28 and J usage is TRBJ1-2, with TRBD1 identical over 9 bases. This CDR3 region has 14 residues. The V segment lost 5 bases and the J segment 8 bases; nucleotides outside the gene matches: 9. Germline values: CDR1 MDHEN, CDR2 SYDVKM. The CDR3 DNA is TGTGCCAGCAGTGAAAACAGGGGGCGAGGGGGCTACACCTTC. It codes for CASSENRGRGGYTF.